A single sample gave rise to the 29 T cell receptor beta chains below, sequenced in a study of blood T cells in healthy people across ages. The use of a sample-barcoded 5' primer and a J-beta primer mix characterized a second PCR of about 6 to 11 cycles. One entry per CDR3 protein results from TCRdb running MiXCR on the 5' RACE reads. The data show some 800,000 distinct CDR3 sequences, with around 25% seen just once and more than 3% held by the top ten. This sample was shared with a second study, whose subject was T cells of mothers and their children.

The sequencing input was blood. Receptors originate from a boy aged 5-17 years in good health.

The rearrangement links TRBV7-9 to TRBJ1-5; perhaps TRBD1 as D (5 bases). The CDR3 is 15 amino acids. From germline, CDR1 is SEHNR and CDR2 FQNEAQ (reference sequence). V lost 6 bases, J lost 5 bases, and 17 bases lay in between. The CDR3 sequence is CASRVHRLPDQPQHF. In DNA form, the CDR3 reads TGTGCCAGCAGGGTCCACAGGCTTCCGGATCAGCCCCAGCATTTT.

The rearrangement joins TRBV20-1 to TRBJ2-7; 10 bases map to TRBD1. V was pared by 5 bases and J by 2 bases, with 6 bases of the junction left unmatched. The CDR3 extends over 14 amino acids. CDR1 DFQATT and CDR2 SNEGSKA come from the germline V gene (reference sequence). CDR3 amino acids: CSAGGTGVTYEQYF. CDR3 DNA: TGCAGTGCTGGCGGGACAGGGGTAACCTACGAGCAGTACTTC.

This clonotype appeared a few times. The chain joins TRBV4-2 to TRBJ2-5, with 12 bases lining up with TRBD2. CDR1 and CDR2 from the germline V gene are LGHNA and YNFKEQ. After removal of 2 bases from V and 3 bases from J, the junction contained 10 bases not matched to a gene. The CDR3 loop spans 18 amino acids. Here the CDR3 reads CASSQSLAGGLIEETQYF. The CDR3 DNA follows: TGTGCCAGCAGCCAATCCCTAGCGGGGGGGCTTATTGAAGAGACCCAGTACTTC.

The chain joins TRBV28 to TRBJ2-3; TRBD2 matches at 11 bases. Trimming took 5 bases from V and 1 from J; bases not matched to a gene: 8. Germline V gives CDR1 MDHEN, CDR2 SYDVKM. The CDR3 contains 17 residues. Here the CDR3 DNA reads TGTGCCAGCAGTCGTACTAGCGGGAGTAGCGGCACAGATACGCAGTATTTT. Translating gives CASSRTSGSSGTDTQYF.

V gene TRBV4-3 combines with J gene TRBJ1-4; 7 bases are a match to TRBD1. The length of the CDR3 is 15 residues. CDR1 and CDR2 from the germline V gene are LGHNA and YSLEER. V lost 2 bases to trimming and J lost 4 bases; unmatched junction nucleotides: 4. CDR3 sequence (DNA): TGCGCCAGCAGCCAACCTGACAGGGATAATGAAAAACTGTTTTTT. This codes for CASSQPDRDNEKLFF.

This clonotype was found a few times. The chain links TRBV7-2 to TRBJ2-2; D unclear. CDR1 SGHTA and CDR2 FQGNSA come from the germline V gene. The CDR3 loop spans 15 amino acids. V lost 2 bases to trimming and J lost 0 bases, with 7 bases between them. The CDR3 bases are TGTGCCAGCAGCTTAACGCCAGCGAACACCGGGGAGCTGTTTTTT. Its protein is CASSLTPANTGELFF.

This CDR3 reads CASSRTSGGPGADTQYF. The CDR3 nucleotides read TGTGCCAGCAGCCGGACTAGCGGGGGCCCCGGGGCAGATACGCAGTATTTT. The rearrangement links TRBV7-2 to TRBJ2-3, with 13 bases matching TRBD2. J gave up 4 bases and V 5 bases, and 9 bases lay outside the gene matches. The germline gives CDR1 SGHTA, CDR2 FQGNSA. The CDR3 covers 17 residues.

This clonotype has only a few counts. The chain is built from TRBV7-9 and TRBJ2-2, with TRBD2 as a possible D gene (6 bases). Germline CDR1 reads SEHNR; CDR2 reads FQNEAQ (reference sequence). Trimming took off 3 bases at V and 0 bases at J, with 11 bases between the two ends. This CDR3 spans 16 amino acids. CDR3 loop: CASSFTSRANTGELFF. Written as DNA, the CDR3 is TGTGCCAGCAGCTTTACTAGCCGGGCGAACACCGGGGAGCTGTTTTTT. Together with reference TRBV7-9 and TRBJ2-2, the CDR3 gives the full variable domain: DTGVSQNPRHKITKRGQNVTFRCDPISEHNRLYWYRQTLGQGPEFLTYFQNEAQLEKSRLLSDRFSAERPKGSFSTLEIQRTEQGDSAMYLCASSFTSRANTGELFFGEGSRLTVL.

CDR3 nucleotide sequence: TGTGCCAGCAGTGAGAGAGGGAGCGGAAACATTCAGTACTTC. It translates to CASSERGSGNIQYF. The chain has TRBV2 and TRBJ2-4, with D maybe TRBD2 (5 bases). Between the trimmed V and J ends, which lost 3 bases and 6 bases, there was a span of 12 bases. Germline CDR1 SNHLY, CDR2 FYNNEI. The CDR3 consists of 14 residues. The whole variable domain, remainder taken from reference TRBV2 and TRBJ2-4, is EPEVTQTPSHQVTQMGQEVILRCVPISNHLYFYWYRQILGQKVEFLVSFYNNEISEKSEIFDDQFSVERPDGSNFTLKIRSTKLEDSAMYFCASSERGSGNIQYFGAGTRLSVL.

The chain is built from TRBV7-9 and TRBJ2-7, with 10 nucleotides matching TRBD2. The germline CDR1 and CDR2 sequences are SEHNR and FQNEAQ (reference sequence). Trimming at V came to 4 bases and at J to 0 bases, leaving 12 bases not matched to a gene. This CDR3 spans 18 amino acids. The CDR3 spells CASSSLALAGEGSYEQYF. The CDR3 nucleotides read TGTGCCAGCAGCTCCTTGGCGCTAGCGGGAGAAGGCTCCTACGAGCAGTACTTC.

This sequence joins TRBV18 and TRBJ1-1; 8 bases are shared with TRBD1. V lost 1 base to trimming and J lost 3 bases; unmatched junction nucleotides: 7. The CDR3 runs 16 residues. Germline V gives CDR1 KGHSH, CDR2 LQKENI. The CDR3, as DNA: TGTGCCAGCTCACCACGGACAGGGAGGGTGGACACTGAAGCTTTCTTT. The encoded protein is CASSPRTGRVDTEAFF. Drawing the rest from reference TRBV18 and TRBJ1-1, the complete variable domain is NAGVMQNPRHLVRRRGQEARLRCSPMKGHSHVYWYRQLPEEGLKFMVYLQKENIIDESGMPKERFSAEFPKEGPSILRIQQVVRGDSAAYFCASSPRTGRVDTEAFFGQGTRLTVV.

This clonotype was counted many times. The rearrangement links TRBV7-2 to TRBJ2-3, with a tentative D call TRBD1 (5 bases). Germline CDR1 and CDR2: SGHTA and FQGNSA. The V gene lost 1 base and the J gene lost 2 bases, with 10 bases spanning the gap. CDR3 length: 15 amino acids. In DNA form, the CDR3 reads TGTGCCAGCAGCTTAGGGGGCCGAAACACAGATACGCAGTATTTT. It codes for CASSLGGRNTDTQYF.

The chain couples TRBV10-3 to TRBJ2-1; TRBD1 matches at 10 bases. CDR3 size: 14 residues. Germline V gene data show CDR1 as ENHRY and CDR2 as SYGVKD. V dropped 6 bases and J dropped 10; count of bases not matched to a gene: 9. CDR3 region: CAISDRGPLGEQFF. CDR3 in DNA: TGTGCCATCAGCGACAGGGGGCCCCTTGGGGAGCAGTTCTTC.

This clonotype was observed a handful of times. The junction does not match germline at one end; this may be a read error. The rearrangement links TRBV5-5 to TRBJ2-5; D gene uncertain. The J call may be incorrect, as the DNA end agrees better with TRBJ2-7. The CDR3 covers 14 residues. The germline V gene has CDR1 SGHKS and CDR2 YYEKEE (reference sequence). The CDR3 coding sequence is TGTACCAGCAGCCGATTAGACGAGCCCTACGAGCAGTACTTC. It is translated as CTSSRLDEPYEQYF.

The chain couples TRBV2 to TRBJ2-5; 10 nucleotides agree with TRBD2. The assigned J gene may be wrong: the sequence end matches TRBJ2-1 better. Germline CDR1 and CDR2: SNHLY and FYNNEI. This CDR3 region has 15 residues. The CDR3 here is CASSLAGGWGNEQFF. The CDR3 nucleotides are TGTGCCAGCAGTTTAGCGGGGGGCTGGGGTAATGAGCAGTTCTTC.

CDR3 sequence (DNA): TGTGCCAGCCGACCGTCGGTTGCAACTAATGAAAAACTGTTTTTT. Translated, it gives CASRPSVATNEKLFF. This chain connects TRBV12-3 or TRBV12-4 to TRBJ1-4, with D unclear. Deletions cut 8 bases from V and 0 bases from J, with 13 bases between. This CDR3 is 15 amino acids long.

The chain has TRBV12-3 or TRBV12-4 and TRBJ1-5; perhaps TRBD1 as D (6 bases). This CDR3 spans 16 amino acids. V was clipped by 1 base and J by 5 bases, with 15 bases between them. The CDR3 region is CASSLGGRKNHQPQHF. CDR3 DNA sequence: TGTGCCAGCAGTTTAGGGGGGCGTAAAAACCATCAGCCCCAGCATTTT.

V gene TRBV5-1 combines with J gene TRBJ1-1; D not certain. The CDR3 consists of 13 residues. V lost 4 bases and J 5 bases, leaving 12 bases between the germline ends. The germline V gene encodes CDR1 SGHRS and CDR2 YFSETQ. CDR3 coding DNA: TGCGCCAGCAGCCTACGAGAGAGGACTGAAGCTTTCTTT. Translation gives CASSLRERTEAFF. The full variable domain, completed using reference TRBV5-1 and TRBJ1-1, is KAGVTQTPRYLIKTRGQQVTLSCSPISGHRSVSWYQQTPGQGLQFLFEYFSETQRNKGNFPGRFSGRQFSNSRSEMNVSTLELGDSALYLCASSLRERTEAFFGQGTRLTVV.

The chain has TRBV20-1 and TRBJ2-5, with D possibly called TRBD1 or TRBD2 (5 bases each). Germline V gene lookup returns CDR1 DFQATT and CDR2 SNEGSKA (reference sequence). Between the trimmed V and J ends, which lost 3 bases and 9 bases, there was a span of 8 bases. The CDR3 runs to 10 residues. The CDR3 protein is CSASWGSQYF. The CDR3 region has the DNA TGCAGTGCTAGTTGGGGGTCCCAGTACTTC.

Only a few counts were recorded for this clonotype. The rearrangement joins TRBV25-1 to TRBJ2-3; 9 positions match TRBD2. The V gene's germline CDR1 is MGHDK and CDR2 SYGVNS. The CDR3 totals 16 residues. V shed 3 bases, J shed 2 bases, and the junction held 6 bases outside the gene matches. CDR3 nucleotides: TGTGCCAGCAGTGACAATAGCGGGGGATTCACAGATACGCAGTATTTT. This translates into CASSDNSGGFTDTQYF.

There are many counts of this clonotype. V is TRBV28 and J is TRBJ2-7; the D gene is possibly TRBD1 (7 bases). Trimming stripped 2 bases from V and 4 bases from J, with 15 bases between. Germline CDR1 and CDR2: MDHEN and SYDVKM. The CDR3 is 15 amino acids. This CDR3 reads CASSLRGGGVYEQYF. For the CDR3, the DNA is TGTGCCAGCAGTTTAAGAGGGGGCGGGGTTTACGAGCAGTACTTC.

The J gene is TRBJ2-1, the V gene TRBV7-9; 15 bases match TRBD2. The CDR3 runs to 19 residues. The trim removed 5 bases at V and 0 bases at J, leaving 8 bases unmatched. Germline CDR1 is SEHNR and CDR2 is FQNEAQ (reference sequence). CDR3 loop: CASSPGLAGGETSYNEQFF. CDR3 in DNA: TGTGCCAGCAGCCCCGGACTAGCGGGAGGGGAAACCTCCTACAATGAGCAGTTCTTC.

This clonotype has only a few counts. This sequence joins TRBV20-1 and TRBJ2-5, with D unclear. CDR3 length: 13 amino acids. V was trimmed by 0 bases and J by 4 bases, leaving 9 bases between them. Germline CDR1 is DFQATT and CDR2 is SNEGSKA (reference sequence). CDR3 coding DNA: TGCAGTGCTAGAGATTCTGGTAGAGAGACCCAGTACTTC. It translates to CSARDSGRETQYF.

The chain employs TRBV27 and TRBJ1-2, with TRBD1 as a possible D gene (6 bases). V was pared by 6 bases and J by 4 bases, with 15 bases between. There are 14 residues in the CDR3. Germline V gene lookup returns CDR1 MNHEY and CDR2 SMNVEV (reference sequence). In DNA form, the CDR3 reads TGTGCCAGCAGCCTCGCACAGGGTGCCTATGGCTACACCTTC. It specifies CASSLAQGAYGYTF.

This clonotype appeared many times. The junction departs from germline at one end; a sequencing error may be responsible. The rearrangement joins TRBV5-1 to TRBJ2-7; no firm D call. CDR1 and CDR2 (germline): SGHRS, YFSETQ. CDR3 length: 12 amino acids. The CDR3 loop reads CASSLDGYEQYF. CDR3 coding DNA: TGTGCCAGCAGCTTAGATGGTTACGAGCAGTACTTC.

This clonotype was seen a few times. The chain couples TRBV7-9 to TRBJ2-2, with 10 bases matching TRBD1. The CDR3 is 14 residues long. Germline V gene sequence: CDR1 SEHNR, CDR2 FQNEAQ (reference sequence). J lost 3 bases, V lost 6 bases, and 1 base had no gene match. The chain's CDR3 is CASRGTGDTGELFF. The CDR3, as DNA: TGTGCCAGCAGGGGGACAGGGGACACCGGGGAGCTGTTTTTT. Variable domain in full (rest from reference TRBV7-9 and TRBJ2-2): DTGVSQNPRHKITKRGQNVTFRCDPISEHNRLYWYRQTLGQGPEFLTYFQNEAQLEKSRLLSDRFSAERPKGSFSTLEIQRTEQGDSAMYLCASRGTGDTGELFFGEGSRLTVL.

The chain employs TRBV28 and TRBJ2-5; D remains ambiguous. The J call may be incorrect, as the DNA end agrees better with TRBJ2-1. This CDR3 region has 12 residues. Germline-derived CDR1 and CDR2 are MDHEN and SYDVKM. The CDR3 region is CASSYFGNEQFF. CDR3 sequence (DNA): TGTGCCAGCAGCTACTTCGGGAATGAGCAGTTCTTC.

The chain recombines TRBV28 with TRBJ1-6, with unresolved D. The germline gives CDR1 MDHEN, CDR2 SYDVKM. CDR3 length: 15 residues. The V end was cut by 8 bases, the J end by 1 base, with 12 bases between. CDR3 sequence reads: CASHASLSYNSPLHF. CDR3 nucleotides: TGTGCCAGCCATGCTAGCCTTTCCTATAATTCACCCCTCCACTTT. The full variable domain, in which reference TRBV28 and TRBJ1-6 provide the parts outside the CDR3, is DVKVTQSSRYLVKRTGEKVFLECVQDMDHENMFWYRQDPGLGLRLIYFSYDVKMKEKGDIPEGYSVSREKKERFSLILESASTNQTSMYLCASHASLSYNSPLHFGNGTRLTVT.

The CDR3 loop reads CASSFFSYNEQFF. CDR3 DNA: TGTGCCAGCAGTTTCTTCTCCTACAATGAGCAGTTCTTC. The chain is built from TRBV28 and TRBJ2-1; D gene ambiguous. Germline V gene lookup returns CDR1 MDHEN and CDR2 SYDVKM. This CDR3 comprises 13 residues. V dropped 3 bases and J dropped 0 bases, with 3 bases sitting between them. Filled out from reference TRBV28 and TRBJ2-1, the complete variable domain reads DVKVTQSSRYLVKRTGEKVFLECVQDMDHENMFWYRQDPGLGLRLIYFSYDVKMKEKGDIPEGYSVSREKKERFSLILESASTNQTSMYLCASSFFSYNEQFFGPGTRLTVL.